The present entry profiles one TCR beta chain with its context. Its antigen is still unknown. TCRdb re-analysed the multiplex PCR reads in MiXCR, keeping a single row per CDR3 protein. The data hold just under 65,000 distinct CDR3 sequences, with 57% observed a single time. Germline V lookup: CDR1 SGHDN, CDR2 FVKESK. V was clipped by 1 base and J by 9 bases, with 10 bases between them. The length of the CDR3 is 13 residues. This specimen comes from a study of breast tumors, draining lymph nodes, adjacent tissues. Broader study findings: Tumor repertoires ranked between lymph nodes and nontumor tissue in diversity, with V and J gene preferences. Tumor T cell lymph node origin was a supported hypothesis, not proven. Luminal-like breast cancer showed significantly higher tumor–nontumor repertoire similarity than basal-like.

Input material: breast tumor tissue. The receptor was isolated from a female donor with breast cancer. Some clones in this sample may be carry-over from other donors' samples. This chain connects TRBV14 to TRBJ1-3; no firm D call. CDR3 region: CASSQGVGSTIYF. CDR3 nucleotide sequence: TGTGCCAGCAGCCAAGGAGTGGGGTCCACCATATATTTT.